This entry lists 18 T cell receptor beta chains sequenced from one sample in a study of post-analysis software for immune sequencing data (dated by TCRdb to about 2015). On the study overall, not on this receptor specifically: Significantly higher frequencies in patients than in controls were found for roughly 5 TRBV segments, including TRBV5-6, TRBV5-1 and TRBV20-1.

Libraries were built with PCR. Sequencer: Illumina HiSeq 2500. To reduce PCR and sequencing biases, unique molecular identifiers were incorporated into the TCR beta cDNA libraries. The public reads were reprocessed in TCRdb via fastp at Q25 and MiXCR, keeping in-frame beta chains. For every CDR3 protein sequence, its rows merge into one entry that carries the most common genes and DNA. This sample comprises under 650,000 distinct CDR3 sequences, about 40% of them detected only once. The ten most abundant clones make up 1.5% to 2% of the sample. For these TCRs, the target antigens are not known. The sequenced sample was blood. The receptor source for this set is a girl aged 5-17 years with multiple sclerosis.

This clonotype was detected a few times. CDR3 loop: CSARGRGREWSDTQYF. The CDR3 DNA sequence: TGCAGTGCTAGAGGCCGAGGGCGGGAGTGGTCAGATACGCAGTATTTT. This chain joins TRBV20-1 and TRBJ2-3; 7 nucleotides agree with TRBD2. Germline CDR1 and CDR2: DFQATT and SNEGSKA (reference sequence). V shed 1 base, J shed 4 bases, and the junction held 11 bases outside the gene matches. This CDR3 has 16 amino acids.

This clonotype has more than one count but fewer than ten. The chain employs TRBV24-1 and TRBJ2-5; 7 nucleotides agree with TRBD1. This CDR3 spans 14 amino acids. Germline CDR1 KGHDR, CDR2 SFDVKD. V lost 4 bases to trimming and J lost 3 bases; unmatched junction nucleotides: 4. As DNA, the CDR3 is TGTGCCACCAGTGAACCCGGGACAGAAGAGACCCAGTACTTC. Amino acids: CATSEPGTEETQYF.

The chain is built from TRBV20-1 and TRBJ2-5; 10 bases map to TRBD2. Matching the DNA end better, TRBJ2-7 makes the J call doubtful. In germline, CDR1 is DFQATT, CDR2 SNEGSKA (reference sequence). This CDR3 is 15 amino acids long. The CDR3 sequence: CSARLPGTSAYEQYF. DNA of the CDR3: TGCAGTGCTAGACTCCCCGGGACTAGCGCGTACGAGCAGTACTTC.

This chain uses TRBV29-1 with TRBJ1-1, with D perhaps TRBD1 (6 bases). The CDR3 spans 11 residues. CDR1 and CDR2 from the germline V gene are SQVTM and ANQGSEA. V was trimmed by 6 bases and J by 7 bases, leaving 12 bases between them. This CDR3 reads CSVRPDSEAFF. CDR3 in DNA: TGCAGCGTCCGACCGGACAGTGAAGCTTTCTTT.

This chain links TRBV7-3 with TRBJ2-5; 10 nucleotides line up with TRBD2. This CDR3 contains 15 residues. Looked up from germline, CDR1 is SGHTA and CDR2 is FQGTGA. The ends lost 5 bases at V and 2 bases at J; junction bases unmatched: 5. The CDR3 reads CASSISGGPQETQYF. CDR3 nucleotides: TGTGCCAGCAGCATTAGCGGGGGGCCTCAAGAGACCCAGTACTTC. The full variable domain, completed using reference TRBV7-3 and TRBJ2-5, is GAGVSQTPSNKVTEKGKYVELRCDPISGHTALYWYRQSLGQGPEFLIYFQGTGAADDSGLPNDRFFAVRPEGSVSTLKIQRTERGDSAVYLCASSISGGPQETQYFGPGTRLLVL.

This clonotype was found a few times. The CDR3 reads CAINGRERTDTQYF. The CDR3 region has the DNA TGTGCCATCAACGGGAGGGAGCGCACAGATACGCAGTATTTT. The rearrangement links TRBV10-3 to TRBJ2-3; 8 positions match TRBD2. The CDR3 consists of 14 residues. Germline values: CDR1 ENHRY, CDR2 SYGVKD. Trimming at V came to 7 bases and at J to 1 base, leaving 4 bases not matched to a gene.

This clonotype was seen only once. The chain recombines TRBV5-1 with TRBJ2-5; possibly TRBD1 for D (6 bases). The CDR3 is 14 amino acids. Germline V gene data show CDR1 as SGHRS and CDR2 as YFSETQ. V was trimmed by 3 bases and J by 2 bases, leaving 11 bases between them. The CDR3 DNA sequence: TGCGCCAGCAGCTCCAGGGGAATTCAAGAGACCCAGTACTTC. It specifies CASSSRGIQETQYF.

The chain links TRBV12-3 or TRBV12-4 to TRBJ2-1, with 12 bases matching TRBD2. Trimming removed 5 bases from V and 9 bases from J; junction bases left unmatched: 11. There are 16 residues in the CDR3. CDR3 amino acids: CASSPGSLAGGREQFF. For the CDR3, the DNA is TGTGCCAGCAGTCCAGGGAGCCTAGCGGGAGGGCGTGAGCAGTTCTTC.

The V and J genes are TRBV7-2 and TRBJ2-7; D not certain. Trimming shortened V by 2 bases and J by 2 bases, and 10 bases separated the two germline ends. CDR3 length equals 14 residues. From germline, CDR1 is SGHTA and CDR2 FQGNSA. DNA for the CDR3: TGTGCCAGCAGCTTATGGGCCAGGACCTACGAGCAGTACTTC. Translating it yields CASSLWARTYEQYF.

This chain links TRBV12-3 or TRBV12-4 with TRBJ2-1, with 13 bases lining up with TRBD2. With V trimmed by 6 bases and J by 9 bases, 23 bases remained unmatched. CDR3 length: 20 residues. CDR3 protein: CASSPLLLLAGGPGGSEQFF. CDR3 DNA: TGTGCCAGCAGCCCCTTGCTACTACTAGCGGGAGGGCCCGGGGGTAGTGAGCAGTTCTTC.

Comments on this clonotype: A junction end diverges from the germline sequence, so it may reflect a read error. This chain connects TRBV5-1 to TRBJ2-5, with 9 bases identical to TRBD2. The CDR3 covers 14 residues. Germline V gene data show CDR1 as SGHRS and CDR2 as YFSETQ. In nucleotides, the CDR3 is TGTGCCAGCAGTTCGGGACTAGCAGGAGAGACCCAGTACTTC. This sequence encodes CASSSGLAGETQYF.

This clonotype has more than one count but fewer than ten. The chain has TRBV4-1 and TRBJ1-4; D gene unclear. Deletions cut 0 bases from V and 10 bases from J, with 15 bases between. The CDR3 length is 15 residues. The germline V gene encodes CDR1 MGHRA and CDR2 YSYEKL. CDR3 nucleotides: TGCGCCAGCAGCCAAGATGCGGGGAGCGGGCGAAAACTGTTTTTT. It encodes CASSQDAGSGRKLFF.

CDR3 nucleotide sequence: TGTGCCAGCAGTCCGGGACAGGGGAAGGGCAATGAGCAGTTCTTC. Protein sequence: CASSPGQGKGNEQFF. The rearrangement joins TRBV12-3 or TRBV12-4 to TRBJ2-1; the match to TRBD1 covers 10 bases. V trimming: 5 bases; J trimming: 6 bases; junction bases outside the gene matches: 7. CDR3 size: 15 residues.

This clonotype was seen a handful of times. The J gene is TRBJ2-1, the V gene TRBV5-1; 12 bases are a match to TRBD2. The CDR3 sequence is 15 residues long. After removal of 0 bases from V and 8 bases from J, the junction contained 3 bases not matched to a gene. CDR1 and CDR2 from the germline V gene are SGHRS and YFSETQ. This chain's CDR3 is CASSLASGGVHEQFF. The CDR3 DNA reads TGCGCCAGCAGCTTGGCTAGCGGGGGGGTCCATGAGCAGTTCTTC.

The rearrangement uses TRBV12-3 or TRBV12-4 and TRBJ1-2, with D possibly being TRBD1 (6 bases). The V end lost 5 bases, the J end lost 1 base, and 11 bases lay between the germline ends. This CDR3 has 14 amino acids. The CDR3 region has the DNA TGTGCCAGCAGTCAGACACAGGGTAACTATGGCTACACCTTC. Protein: CASSQTQGNYGYTF.

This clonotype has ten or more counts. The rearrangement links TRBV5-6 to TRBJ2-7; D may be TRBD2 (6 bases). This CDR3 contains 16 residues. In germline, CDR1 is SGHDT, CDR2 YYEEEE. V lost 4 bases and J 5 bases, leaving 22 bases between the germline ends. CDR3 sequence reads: CASSPFYAGNLHEQYF. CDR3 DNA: TGTGCCAGCAGCCCCTTCTACGCGGGGAACCTCCACGAGCAGTACTTC.

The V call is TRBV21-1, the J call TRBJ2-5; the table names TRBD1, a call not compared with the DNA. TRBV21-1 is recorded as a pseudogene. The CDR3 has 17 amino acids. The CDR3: CASRRWGGRGYQETQYF. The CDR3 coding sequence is TGTGCCAGCAGGCGATGGGGGGGCCGGGGTTACCAAGAGACCCAGTACTTC.

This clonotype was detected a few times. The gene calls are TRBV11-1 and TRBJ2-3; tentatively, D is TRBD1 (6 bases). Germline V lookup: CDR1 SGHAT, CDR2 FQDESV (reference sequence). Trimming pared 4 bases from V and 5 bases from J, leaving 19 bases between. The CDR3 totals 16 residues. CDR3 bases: TGTGCCAGCAGCTGGGACCTTCAGGGGCCCCAAGATACGCAGTATTTT. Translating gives CASSWDLQGPQDTQYF.